This T cell receptor beta chain emerged from a study of T cell clusters in autoimmune cytopenias (dated by TCRdb to about 2019). Regarding the research as a whole: Among healthy donor controls, the mean age was 56 years, the median age was about 60 years, and about 55% of the 43 were female. For primary cytopenia the controls were some 25 age-matched healthy donors, whereas for secondary cytopenia the controls were approximately 15 age-matched CLL patients. A median TRB sequencing depth of 50,000 to 60,000 reads per sample was reached, and a median of roughly 2,000 distinct TRB clonotypes per sample was obtained. Peripheral blood TRB and IGH repertoires were sequenced in autoimmune cytopenia patients at active disease and during treatment follow-up, alongside healthy, CLL and autoimmune hepatitis controls. The study aimed to test whether autoimmune cytopenia patients carry a disease-specific immune repertoire signature usable as a blood-based biomarker. Autoimmune hepatitis repertoires were compared with those of some 25 age- and sex-matched healthy donors.

TRB amplification used roughly 0.25 ug of peripheral blood genomic DNA, some 40,000 genome equivalents, per sample. With no count recorded, this clonotype is classed as medium-sized (0.01 to 0.1%) from frequency. The antigen this receptor binds is unknown. To amplify TRB rearrangements, a touch-down multiplex PCR protocol was run with the TRB-A and TRB-B primer pools combined in a single tube. Illumina adapters and sample indices were added to the amplicons through two consecutive PCR reactions using Phusion HS II polymerase. After gel purification with the NucleoSpin Gel and PCR Clean-up kit, the amplicons were quantified by Qubit and checked for quality on an Agilent 2100 Bioanalyzer. Libraries were sequenced on an Illumina MiSeq using 600-cycle, single-indexed, paired-end runs. The study's processing was this. TRB reads were aligned and assembled with MiXCR version 2.1.12 using the default MiXCR reference library. A clone was defined by each unique CDR3 nucleotide sequence, and analysis was restricted to productive sequences with at least two reads. Repertoire diversity was assessed by alpha-parameterized diversity profiles (alpha 0 to 5), including Shannon (alpha 1) and Simpson (alpha 2) indices, computed with an R script. The tcR package was used to compute combinatorial TRB VJ usage, and cohorts were compared on this usage by principal component analysis with ade4. GLIPH clustering of TCRbeta CDR3s was carried out on cohort pairs matched by age and read depth, and cluster frequencies were compared by Wilcoxon test. TCRdb reprocessed the reads, so every CDR3 protein sequence counts as one entry and DNA is not shown. The V and J calls here are based on TCRdb, not the publication. This sample's listing comprises around 9,800 distinct CDR3 sequences. The ten largest clonotypes hold approximately 4% of the sample.

The cysteine opens and the phenylalanine closes a CDR3 of 13 amino acids. No nucleotide data were recorded. CDR1 and CDR2 were assigned from the germline V gene (reference sequence) as GTSNPN and SVGIG. The study at large found these results: A lack of physiological T cell clusters in primary autoimmune cytopenia patients was suggested by GLIPH, as 51 clusters were found to be exclusive to healthy donors versus 15 to 20 exclusive to patients. In the comparison of secondary cytopenia with CLL, the cluster-lack signature was not observed, apparently because the dominant lymphoma-associated repertoire masked the signature. Healthy donors showed approximately 3-fold more exclusive TRB clusters than active autoimmune hepatitis patients, consistent with an autoimmunity-wide signature. TRB repertoire shifts, with less even repertoires observed in secondary cytopenia and CLL, were mostly attributed to lymphoma bias rather than autoimmunity. The T cell clusters were defined only in silico, and the functional role of the clusters was left to be validated experimentally.

The same specimen was also included in a second study, on T cell repertoires in aging, cancer and after chemotherapy. Drawing on the second study: Donors spanned six age groups from 30 or younger to 70 or older, with at least three individuals per group. TCR repertoires from healthy donor controls were recorded over periods of several months to years and showed clear clonal overlap between repeated samplings. The full dataset contained approximately 9.6 million TCR reads. Untreated patients with hematological or solid cancers showed significantly lower blood TCR diversity and higher clonality than age-matched healthy donors. In healthy donors, the decline in TCR diversity with age was mainly due to loss of richness, whereas in cancer patients loss of evenness also played a role. Median generation probability increased over the chemotherapy interval in both cancer cohorts, suggesting repertoire reconstitution through rebound thymic output. According to the authors, the repertoire data do not permit conclusions about immunological memory after chemotherapy. To look at immunoaging and at how T cells reconstitute after chemotherapy, the study profiled TCR beta repertoires in peripheral blood from both healthy donors and cancer patients. Alongside around 98 healthy donors serving as a reference group, the cohort included some 210 cancer patients, of whom roughly 92 had hematological cancers and around 120 had solid cancers. TRB sequences were processed with MiXCR versions 2.12 and 3.0.5. The repertoire metrics were Shannon diversity, evenness, clonality (defined as one minus evenness), and alpha-parameterized diversity profiles covering alpha 0 to 5. Generation probabilities of clones in paired pre- and post-chemotherapy samples were computed with the IGoR algorithm.

The sample comprised peripheral blood. The chain uses TRBV30 and TRBJ2-7; checking the TCRdb D call of TRBD1 is not possible without DNA. This clonotype was obtained from a human donor in good health. The CDR3 sequence is CAWSMWTDYEQYF.